This entry concerns a single T cell receptor beta chain. The TCR beta library used iRepertoire HTBI primers with Arm-PCR amplification of CDR3. In TCRdb, the multiplex PCR reads were re-called with MiXCR into one record per CDR3 protein. Among 450,000 to 700,000 distinct CDR3 sequences, roughly 14% were seen once, and the ten largest hold roughly a tenth. The time point was: newly diagnosed GD, antithyroid drugs for less than 3 months. Extracted PBMC RNA gave rise to the TCR library. This CDR3 has 17 residues. V was clipped by 4 bases and J by 4 bases, with 19 bases between them. Germline lookup yields CDR1 KGHSH and CDR2 LQKENI. This record belongs to a study of regulatory T cells in long-lasting Graves disease. These data also formed part of another study, on T cells in Graves' hyperthyroidism and ophthalmopathy. That work states: Any patient presenting with uncontrolled infection, other autoimmune disease, pregnancy or lactation was left out. Ophthalmopathy, which appeared later, was predicted by the model a median around 6.9 months before onset.

The sequence derives from a man aged 30 to 45 with Graves disease. The chain combines TRBV18 with TRBJ2-2; no definite D call. The starting material was peripheral blood mononuclear cells (PBMCs), obtained at new diagnosis, from a patient treated with antithyroid drugs. The CDR3 DNA sequence: TGTGCCAGCTCACGGACGGGCGCCCAGGAGAGCACCGGGGAGCTGTTTTTT. This encodes CASSRTGAQESTGELFF.